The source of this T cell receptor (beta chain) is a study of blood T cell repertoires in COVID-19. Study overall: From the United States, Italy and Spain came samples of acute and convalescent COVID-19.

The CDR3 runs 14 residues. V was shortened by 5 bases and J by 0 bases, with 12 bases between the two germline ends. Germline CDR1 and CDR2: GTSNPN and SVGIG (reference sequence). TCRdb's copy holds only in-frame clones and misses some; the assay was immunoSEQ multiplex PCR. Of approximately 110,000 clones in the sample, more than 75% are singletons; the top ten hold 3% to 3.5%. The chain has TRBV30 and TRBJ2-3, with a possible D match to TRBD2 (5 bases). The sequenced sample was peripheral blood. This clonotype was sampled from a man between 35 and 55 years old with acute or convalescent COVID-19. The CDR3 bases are TGTGCCTGGGGGCTGGGGAGTAGCACAGATACGCAGTATTTT. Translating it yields CAWGLGSSTDTQYF.